This paragraph reports one T cell receptor beta chain. The data derive from a study of blood T cell repertoires in COVID-19. Across the whole study: Italy, Spain and the United States were the sources of the convalescent and acute COVID-19 samples.

The Seattle patients, enrolled during active infection, were followed longitudinally. How the authors handled the data: The authors estimated nucleated cell counts from reference gene primer amplification. Using immunoSEQ multiplex PCR, the repertoire was profiled, and TCRdb retains in-frame clones only, with some absent. V and J calls and clone size follow that table, whereas D and trimming were derived from the DNA. Of about 160,000 clones listed, approximately 95% were seen once; the top ten hold approximately 2%. The clonotype was recovered from a woman between 55 and 75 years old with COVID-19, enrolled during active disease. The source material was peripheral blood.

This CDR3 is CASSFVGTEAFF. As DNA, the CDR3 is TGTGCCAGCAGTTTCGTCGGGACTGAAGCTTTCTTT. The rearrangement joins TRBV6-2 or TRBV6-3 to TRBJ1-1; D is undetermined. The CDR3 is 12 amino acids. V gave up 4 bases and J gave up 5 bases, with 8 bases separating them. CDR1 and CDR2 from the germline V gene are MNHEY and SVGEGT.